The clone carrying this TCR beta chain was recorded at least ten times. Its antigen is not identified. The study defined stable Graves' hyperthyroidism as no ophthalmopathy progression within 18 months. The sample comes from a study of T cells in Graves' hyperthyroidism and ophthalmopathy. Findings of the study overall: A median around 5.9 months before onset, the model predicted ophthalmopathy.

Germline CDR1 reads MDHEN; CDR2 reads SYDVKM. The CDR3 consists of 13 residues. Trimming pared 3 bases from V and 1 base from J, leaving 6 bases between. There were TCR beta CDR3 regions amplified from RNA transcripts. The study used the HTBI primer set for a first-round RT-PCR of the TCR CDR3. TCRdb reprocessed the multiplex PCR reads with MiXCR, giving one entry per CDR3 protein. In the table there are 650,000 to 750,000 distinct CDR3 sequences, 13% to 15% of which are singletons. Sequenced sample: blood. The chain employs TRBV28 and TRBJ1-1; D is ambiguous. The TCR was taken from a woman aged 18-29 years with Graves' hyperthyroidism. CDR3 sequence (DNA): TGTGCCAGCAGTTTTCCGAGGAACACTGAAGCTTTCTTT. Translation gives CASSFPRNTEAFF.